These 23 T cell receptor beta chains were sequenced from one sample in a study of CD8 T cells in ankylosing spondylitis. TCRdb reprocessed the 5' RACE reads via MiXCR and lists one record per CDR3 protein. Here the sample spans more than 250,000 distinct CDR3 sequences, about 9.9% being singletons. Source material: blood, either unsorted or a sorted T cell fraction (not recorded which). The receptors here all came from a female donor with ankylosing spondylitis or in good health (not recorded which).

This clonotype has just a few counts. V usage is TRBV7-2 and J usage is TRBJ2-7; no clear D. Trimming removed 1 base at V and 0 bases at J, with 7 bases between. Germline assignment: CDR1 SGHTA and CDR2 FQGNSA. This CDR3 contains 14 residues. The CDR3 nucleotides read TGTGCCAGCAGCTTAGGTTACTTCTCCTACGAGCAGTACTTC. Residues: CASSLGYFSYEQYF.

This clonotype was observed many times. CDR3 amino acids: CASSRPVSNQPQHF. The CDR3, as DNA: TGTGCCAGCAGTCGGCCGGTTAGCAATCAGCCCCAGCATTTT. J is TRBJ1-5 and V is TRBV12-3 or TRBV12-4; D is unresolved. Trimming pared 5 bases from V and 0 bases from J, leaving 8 bases between. The CDR3 loop spans 14 amino acids.

The sample holds many counts of this clonotype. The rearrangement uses TRBV20-1 and TRBJ1-5; no firm D call. Germline values: CDR1 DFQATT, CDR2 SNEGSKA (reference sequence). CDR3 length: 14 amino acids. Deletions cut 4 bases from V and 6 bases from J, with 16 bases between. CDR3 residues: CSATSVEGGQPQHF. In DNA, the CDR3 is TGCAGTGCTACCTCCGTGGAGGGAGGTCAGCCCCAGCATTTT.

This clonotype occurred once. V is TRBV20-1 and J is TRBJ2-3, with 9 nucleotides matching TRBD2. The CDR3 loop spans 16 amino acids. CDR1 is DFQATT, CDR2 SNEGSKA, per germline (reference sequence). V trimming: 6 bases; J trimming: 6 bases; junction bases outside the gene matches: 16. CDR3 amino acids: CSADLGLASGMDTQYF. The CDR3 DNA reads TGCAGTGCCGATTTGGGACTAGCCTCGGGCATGGATACGCAGTATTTT.

This clonotype was seen repeatedly, ten times or more. Here the CDR3 DNA reads TGTGCCAGCAGCCTCACGGACAGAGGAAACACCATATATTTT. Protein sequence: CASSLTDRGNTIYF. The chain combines TRBV7-2 with TRBJ1-3, with D tentatively TRBD1 (6 bases). Germline values: CDR1 SGHTA, CDR2 FQGNSA. This CDR3 region has 14 residues. V was clipped by 5 bases and J by 4 bases, with 12 bases between them. Full variable domain (missing parts from reference TRBV7-2 and TRBJ1-3): GAGVSQSPSNKVTEKGKDVELRCDPISGHTALYWYRQSLGQGLEFLIYFQGNSAPDKSGLPSDRFSAERTGGSVSTLTIQRTQQEDSAVYLCASSLTDRGNTIYFGEGSWLTVV.

This clonotype was detected a few times. The gene calls are TRBV5-1 and TRBJ2-7; 14 bases align to TRBD2. The CDR3 consists of 16 residues. The V segment lost 4 bases and the J segment 0 bases; nucleotides outside the gene matches: 3. CDR1 is SGHRS and CDR2 is YFSETQ in the germline V gene. Written as DNA, the CDR3 is TGCGCCAGCAGCGGGGGACTAGCGGGGGTCTCCTACGAGCAGTACTTC. Translated: CASSGGLAGVSYEQYF.

This clonotype has ten or more counts. V is TRBV7-9 and J is TRBJ1-1, with D unresolved. The V and J ends lost 6 bases and 11 bases respectively, with 16 bases between them. CDR1 is SEHNR and CDR2 is FQNEAQ in the germline V gene (reference sequence). The CDR3 totals 12 residues. CDR3 loop: CASSSSKGRAFF. CDR3 nucleotides: TGTGCCAGCAGTTCAAGCAAGGGTAGGGCTTTCTTT.

This clonotype was observed at least ten times. The germline gene is not matched at one end of the junction; a read error may be the cause. V is TRBV27 and J is TRBJ1-2; 7 bases are a match to TRBD1. CDR3 length equals 13 residues. The germline CDR1 and CDR2 sequences are MNHEY and SMNVEV (reference sequence). CDR3 protein: CASSPDRVYGYTF. In DNA form, the CDR3 reads TGCGCCAGCAGCCCAGACAGGGTTTATGGCTACACCTTC.

The chain joins TRBV12-3 or TRBV12-4 to TRBJ2-1; TRBD2 matches 8 bases. CDR3 length equals 17 residues. V trimming: 2 bases; J trimming: 7 bases; junction bases outside the gene matches: 13. The CDR3 reads CASSLRSLAGRGNEQFF. DNA for the CDR3: TGTGCCAGCAGTTTAAGGTCTTTAGCGGGGAGAGGGAATGAGCAGTTCTTC.

This clonotype showed up just a few times. The chain carries TRBV9 and TRBJ2-7, with 8 bases identical to TRBD2. The CDR3 is 14 residues long. Per germline, CDR1 SGDLS and CDR2 YYNGEE. V trimming: 2 bases; J trimming: 7 bases; junction bases outside the gene matches: 8. The CDR3 here is CASSVSSGGGEQYF. As DNA, the CDR3 is TGTGCCAGCAGCGTCAGCTCAGGCGGGGGGGAGCAGTACTTC.

This clonotype was seen at least ten times. The chain links TRBV28 to TRBJ1-6; D remains ambiguous. The CDR3 is made up of 14 amino acids. V was trimmed by 6 bases and J by 4 bases, leaving 10 bases between them. CDR1 and CDR2 (germline): MDHEN, SYDVKM. The chain's CDR3 is CASRAIGYNSPLHF. CDR3 in DNA: TGTGCCAGCAGAGCTATCGGTTATAATTCACCCCTCCACTTT.

The chain recombines TRBV27 with TRBJ2-7; D is unresolved. This CDR3 spans 14 amino acids. The V gene's germline CDR1 is MNHEY and CDR2 SMNVEV (reference sequence). V lost 6 bases and J 2 bases, leaving 14 bases between the germline ends. The CDR3 is CASRSLKSPYEQYF. CDR3 DNA sequence: TGTGCCAGCAGATCGCTCAAATCCCCCTACGAGCAGTACTTC.

This clonotype was detected ten times or more. The chain recombines TRBV5-1 with TRBJ1-2; perhaps TRBD1 as D (5 bases). Germline V gene lookup returns CDR1 SGHRS and CDR2 YFSETQ. CDR3 size: 15 residues. Between the trimmed V and J ends, which lost 2 bases and 2 bases, there was a span of 13 bases. CDR3 in amino acids: CASSFMQGSNYGYTF. CDR3 nucleotide sequence: TGCGCCAGCAGCTTTATGCAGGGATCGAACTATGGCTACACCTTC.

This clonotype was observed at least ten times. The chain recombines TRBV7-2 with TRBJ2-1; no definite D call. The germline V gene encodes CDR1 SGHTA and CDR2 FQGNSA. Trimming removed 5 bases at V and 11 bases at J, with 13 bases between. The CDR3 consists of 12 residues. The CDR3 region is CASSPDLPKQFF. The DNA for the CDR3 is TGTGCCAGCAGCCCAGACTTGCCCAAGCAGTTCTTC. The variable domain in full, with the rest retrieved from reference TRBV7-2 and TRBJ2-1, is GAGVSQSPSNKVTEKGKDVELRCDPISGHTALYWYRQSLGQGLEFLIYFQGNSAPDKSGLPSDRFSAERTGGSVSTLTIQRTQQEDSAVYLCASSPDLPKQFFGPGTRLTVL.

In this sample, this clonotype turned up many times. The gene calls are TRBV20-1 and TRBJ1-1, with unresolved D. The germline V and J ends were trimmed by 3 bases and 0 bases, with 8 bases remaining between them. Looked up from germline, CDR1 is DFQATT and CDR2 is SNEGSKA (reference sequence). The CDR3 sequence is 13 residues long. CDR3 coding DNA: TGCAGTGCTAGTGAGGTTTTGAACACTGAAGCTTTCTTT. Translating it yields CSASEVLNTEAFF.

Notes on this clonotype: Given a much more abundant clone one base away, this may be a read error. The chain combines TRBV20-1 with TRBJ2-1, with TRBD2 matching over 10 bases. This CDR3 spans 15 amino acids. Germline CDR1 is DFQATT and CDR2 is SNEGSKA (reference sequence). V gave up 3 bases and J gave up 3 bases; unmatched junction bases: 5. The CDR3 DNA sequence: TGCAGTGCTAGTGCTAGCGGGAGATTCTACAATGAGCAGTTCTTC. As protein: CSASASGRFYNEQFF.

This clonotype has a count of ten or more. The genes are TRBV5-1 and TRBJ2-1, with TRBD2 matching 10 bases. Germline V lookup: CDR1 SGHRS, CDR2 YFSETQ. V was clipped by 7 bases and J by 6 bases; unmatched bases: 4. The length of the CDR3 is 13 residues. For the CDR3, the DNA is TGCGCCAGCGCGGGACTAGCGCTCAATGAGCAGTTCTTC. Amino acid sequence: CASAGLALNEQFF.

The chain couples TRBV5-1 to TRBJ2-1; D not resolved. This CDR3 region has 14 residues. The V and J ends lost 7 bases and 6 bases respectively, with 17 bases between them. Germline V gene data show CDR1 as SGHRS and CDR2 as YFSETQ. The CDR3 loop reads CASANEIFGNEQFF. As DNA, the CDR3 is TGCGCCAGCGCGAATGAGATATTCGGCAATGAGCAGTTCTTC.

As for this clonotype: A much bigger clone sits one base away, suggesting this may be a read error. The V gene is TRBV20-1, the J gene TRBJ1-5, with D tentatively TRBD1 (5 bases). V gave up 3 bases and J gave up 6 bases, with 18 bases separating them. CDR3 length equals 15 residues. Germline assignment: CDR1 DFQATT and CDR2 SNEGSKA (reference sequence). CDR3 DNA sequence: TGCAGTGCTAGCTATGGCAGGATCGGGGGTCAGCCCCAGCATTTT. Protein product: CSASYGRIGGQPQHF.

This rearrangement joins TRBV11-2 to TRBJ2-3, with TRBD2 matching over 11 bases. The ends lost 3 bases at V and 4 bases at J; junction bases unmatched: 12. The CDR3 sequence is 18 residues long. The germline CDR1 and CDR2 sequences are SGHAT and FQNNGV. The CDR3 loop reads CASSFIAGGTHRSDTQYF. DNA for the CDR3: TGTGCCAGCAGCTTTATAGCGGGAGGGACGCACAGGTCAGATACGCAGTATTTT.

This clonotype was found many times. The chain joins TRBV27 to TRBJ2-3; 9 bases map to TRBD1. CDR1 MNHEY and CDR2 SMNVEV come from the germline V gene (reference sequence). The CDR3 is made up of 15 amino acids. Losses at the gene ends were 5 bases for V and 2 bases for J; bases not matched to a gene: 5. This CDR3 reads CASSPRDRATDTQYF. Written as DNA, the CDR3 is TGTGCCAGCAGTCCCCGGGACAGGGCCACAGATACGCAGTATTTT.

This clonotype was recorded at least ten times. This chain connects TRBV28 to TRBJ2-1; possibly TRBD2 for D (5 bases). Germline lookup yields CDR1 MDHEN and CDR2 SYDVKM. With 3 bases removed from V and 6 bases from J, the gap between germline ends came to 12 bases. The CDR3 sequence is 14 residues long. In DNA form, the CDR3 reads TGTGCCAGCAGTTTCGAGGGCCTTTCCAATGAGCAGTTCTTC. Translated: CASSFEGLSNEQFF. Looking up the rest from reference TRBV28 and TRBJ2-1 gives the full variable domain: DVKVTQSSRYLVKRTGEKVFLECVQDMDHENMFWYRQDPGLGLRLIYFSYDVKMKEKGDIPEGYSVSREKKERFSLILESASTNQTSMYLCASSFEGLSNEQFFGPGTRLTVL.

In its sample, this clonotype was seen many times. The chain has TRBV20-1 and TRBJ1-3; the match to TRBD1 covers 7 bases. The CDR3 loop spans 16 amino acids. CDR1 is DFQATT and CDR2 is SNEGSKA in the germline V gene (reference sequence). The V gene end was trimmed by 2 bases and the J gene end by 6 bases; junction bases not matched to a gene: 13. The DNA of the CDR3 is TGCAGTGCTAGACCCATTCAACAGGGGCCGAAAAACACCATATATTTT. Translation gives CSARPIQQGPKNTIYF.